These 15 T cell receptor beta chains originate from one sample sequenced in a study of shared clonotypes between healthy human individuals. It was CD45RO-negative cells, positively selected for CCR7, that made up naive CD8 cells, with terminally differentiated effector memory CD45RA+ cells excluded. Here immunoSEQ multiplex PCR was the method, and the copy in TCRdb shows in-frame clones only, minus some. The repertoire has 660,000 or so clones, roughly 96% of them found once; the top ten carry around 0.1%. The specimen was naive CD8+ T cells sorted from blood. These receptors all stem from a woman aged 25 to 45 in good health.

The rearrangement uses TRBV19 and TRBJ1-1; D is possibly TRBD1 (6 bases). Trimming cost V 10 bases and J 3 bases, with 18 bases left between them. Germline assignment: CDR1 LNHDA and CDR2 SQIVND (reference sequence). The CDR3 has 14 amino acids. In nucleotides, the CDR3 is TGTGCCACATACTACAGGGCGGGGGACACTGAAGCTTTCTTT. It encodes CATYYRAGDTEAFF.

This clone has a single count. J is TRBJ2-5 and V is TRBV2, with D perhaps TRBD1 (6 bases). The germline CDR1 and CDR2 sequences are SNHLY and FYNNEI. The CDR3 covers 12 residues. The V gene lost 9 bases and the J gene lost 5 bases, with 13 bases spanning the gap. This chain's CDR3 is CARDSGVETQYF. In DNA, the CDR3 is TGTGCCAGGGACTCAGGGGTGGAGACCCAGTACTTC.

This chain connects TRBV29-1 to TRBJ1-3, with 10 bases matching TRBD1. The V and J ends lost 6 bases and 2 bases, in that order; junction bases with no gene match: 10. Germline V CDR1 and CDR2: SQVTM, ANQGSEA. The CDR3 extends over 16 amino acids. CDR3 sequence reads: CSVAYGDRGTGNTIYF. The CDR3 region has the DNA TGCAGCGTGGCGTATGGGGACAGGGGAACTGGAAACACCATATATTTT.

The chain uses TRBV28 and TRBJ2-3, with D possibly TRBD2 on 6 matching bases. The CDR3 extends over 14 amino acids. CDR1 and CDR2 from the germline V gene are MDHEN and SYDVKM. Between the trimmed V and J ends, which lost 6 bases and 5 bases, there was a span of 15 bases. DNA of the CDR3: TGTGCCAGCAGCAGGAGGGGACGCGGAGATACGCAGTATTTT. It is translated as CASSRRGRGDTQYF.

The J gene is TRBJ1-2, the V gene TRBV28; maybe TRBD1 (6 bases). CDR1 and CDR2 (germline): MDHEN, SYDVKM. The CDR3 length is 15 residues. Trimming stripped 5 bases from V and 3 bases from J, with 16 bases between. The CDR3 DNA follows: TGTGCCAGCAGTCCTCGGGTGGGGGCCGACTATGGCTACACCTTC. This translates into CASSPRVGADYGYTF.

J is TRBJ1-1 and V is TRBV30; no clear D gene. The CDR3 consists of 13 residues. Germline CDR1 is GTSNPN and CDR2 is SVGIG (reference sequence). V lost 0 bases to trimming and J lost 7 bases, with 12 bases between them. CDR3 residues: CAWSVWRDNEAFF. The CDR3 nucleotides read TGTGCCTGGAGTGTATGGAGGGATAATGAAGCTTTCTTT. Using reference TRBV30 and TRBJ1-1 for the parts outside the CDR3, the full variable domain is SQTIHQWPATLVQPVGSPLSLECTVEGTSNPNLYWYRQAAGRGLQLLFYSVGIGQISSEVPQNLSASRPQDRQFILSSKKLLLSDSGFYLCAWSVWRDNEAFFGQGTRLTVV.

This chain uses TRBV4-1 with TRBJ1-1; D may be TRBD1 (5 bases). V was trimmed by 1 base and J by 4 bases, leaving 13 bases between them. Germline lookup yields CDR1 MGHRA and CDR2 YSYEKL. The CDR3 sequence is 15 residues long. The CDR3: CASSQVAMGGTEAFF. The CDR3 DNA is TGCGCCAGCAGCCAAGTCGCCATGGGGGGCACTGAAGCTTTCTTT.

The chain links TRBV28 to TRBJ1-4, with 7 bases fitting TRBD1. Per germline, CDR1 MDHEN and CDR2 SYDVKM. The CDR3 covers 13 residues. With 10 bases clipped from V and 3 bases from J, the junction kept 5 bases outside the gene matches. The CDR3 DNA sequence: TGTGCCACTCAGGGGGTACCTAATGAAAAACTGTTTTTT. Encoded protein: CATQGVPNEKLFF.

This sequence joins TRBV29-1 and TRBJ2-1; a possible D gene is TRBD2 (5 bases). Germline V gene lookup returns CDR1 SQVTM and CDR2 ANQGSEA. The CDR3 is 15 residues long. V dropped 2 bases and J dropped 2 bases, with 13 bases sitting between them. CDR3 region: CSVEFTRNAYNEQFF. CDR3 bases: TGCAGCGTTGAATTTACTAGGAACGCCTACAATGAGCAGTTCTTC.

The chain couples TRBV13 to TRBJ1-2, with D perhaps matching TRBD1 (5 bases). The ends were cut back, 7 bases at V and 4 bases at J, with 13 bases in the middle. The length of the CDR3 is 13 residues. Germline assignment: CDR1 PRHDT and CDR2 FYEKMQ (reference sequence). CDR3 in DNA: TGTGCCAGCACCCTGGGGGGGACCTATGGCTACACCTTC. Amino acids: CASTLGGTYGYTF.

The V call is TRBV6-5, the J call TRBJ2-7; TRBD2 matches 7 bases. V was pared by 10 bases and J by 0 bases, with 9 bases of the junction left unmatched. The CDR3 totals 14 residues. Germline values: CDR1 MNHEY, CDR2 SVGAGI. The CDR3 coding sequence is TGTGCCACACACAGCGGGGTAGACTCCTACGAGCAGTACTTC. This codes for CATHSGVDSYEQYF.

This clone was counted a single time. Other DNA variants within this sample encode the same CDR3. The rearrangement uses TRBV7-9 and TRBJ2-7; D gene ambiguous. Trimming removed 1 base at V and 5 bases at J, with 3 bases between. Per germline, CDR1 SEHNR and CDR2 FQNEAQ (reference sequence). The CDR3 extends over 11 amino acids. In nucleotides, the CDR3 is TGTGCCAGCAGCTTAGGGAACGAGCAGTACTTC. Its protein product is CASSLGNEQYF.

V usage is TRBV27 and J usage is TRBJ2-1; perhaps TRBD1 as D (6 bases). Trimming stripped 8 bases from V and 4 bases from J, with 6 bases between. The germline gives CDR1 MNHEY, CDR2 SMNVEV (reference sequence). The CDR3 sequence is 11 residues long. CDR3: CASGTYNEQFF. CDR3 DNA sequence: TGTGCCAGCGGGACATACAATGAGCAGTTCTTC.

Comments on this clone: The same CDR3 also results from other DNA sequences found in this sample. This chain joins TRBV27 and TRBJ1-1, with 7 bases fitting TRBD1. This CDR3 has 12 residues. Germline CDR1 MNHEY, CDR2 SMNVEV (reference sequence). V shed 9 bases, J shed 1 base, and the junction held 2 bases outside the gene matches. This CDR3 reads CASRTGNTEAFF. The CDR3 nucleotides read TGTGCCAGTCGGACAGGGAACACTGAAGCTTTCTTT.

The CDR3, as DNA: TGTGCCAGCAGCTGGGGGACAGGGCCCGAGCAGTACTTC. Its translation is CASSWGTGPEQYF. The chain recombines TRBV5-6 with TRBJ2-7, with 9 positions matching TRBD1. The ends lost 3 bases at V and 6 bases at J; junction bases unmatched: 4. The germline V gene encodes CDR1 SGHDT and CDR2 YYEEEE. CDR3 size: 13 residues.